The T cell receptor beta chain described here comes from a study of blood T cell repertoires in COVID-19. Study as a whole: From T cells, B-cell-depleted T cells, or PBMCs came the material, which was cDNA or gDNA.

Produced via immunoSEQ multiplex PCR; TCRdb's table is partial and in-frame only. The sample lists a few hundred thousand clones, roughly 85% occurring once. Notes on this clone: Other DNA sequences in the sample encode the same CDR3.

Germline V gene sequence: CDR1 MNHEY, CDR2 SVGAGI. There are 13 residues in the CDR3. V lost 0 bases and J lost 5, with 7 bases in between. The sequence was collected from a human donor in a cohort sampled during active COVID-19. The chain has TRBV6-5 and TRBJ1-1; D is unresolved. Input material: peripheral blood. The CDR3 sequence: CASSYSRVTEAFF. In nucleotides, the CDR3 is TGTGCCAGCAGTTACTCGAGGGTTACTGAAGCTTTCTTT.